This is a list of T cell receptor beta chains from one sample in a study of shared clonotypes between healthy human individuals. The repertoire was sequenced with immunoSEQ multiplex PCR; TCRdb's copy has only in-frame clones and lacks some. Here the sample spans 950,000 to 1,300,000 clones, about 75% being singletons. Sequencing was carried out using memory CD4+ T cells sorted from blood. The receptors shown here come from a man aged 18 to 29 in good health. Each CDR3 is given with its conserved first and last residue. The D gene is left open where the match is weak. For some rows the clone size is stated as once, few or many, or as a class when expanded; others skip it.

cdr3_nt	cdr3_aa	clone_size	v_call	j_call	d_call
TGTGCCTGGAGTGTGAGATGGACACTTAGCCCCCTCTCTGGAAACACCATATATTTT	CAWSVRWTLSPLSGNTIYF	-	TRBV30	TRBJ1-3	-
TGTGCCAGCAGTTTGGGAGGAGGGGGGTATGAAGCCAAAAACATTCAGTACTTC	CASSLGGGGYEAKNIQYF	few	TRBV28	TRBJ2-4	-
TGTGCCAGCAGTTACGTTCGGACAGGGGGCAGCTATGGCTACACCTTC	CASSYVRTGGSYGYTF	many	TRBV6-5	TRBJ1-2	TRBD1
TGTGCCAGCAGTGAATTGTCCTCAACTAATGAAAAACTGTTTTTT	CASSELSSTNEKLFF	once	TRBV25-1	TRBJ1-4	-
TGCGCCAGCAGCCTTAGACAGGGTACTAACTATGGCTACACCTTC	CASSLRQGTNYGYTF	-	TRBV5-1	TRBJ1-2	TRBD1
TGTGCCAGCTCACCACCACGCGGGGAGATGAACACTGAAGCTTTCTTT	CASSPPRGEMNTEAFF	-	TRBV18	TRBJ1-1	-
TGTGCCAGCAGCCCCGGGGACTGGGTCTACGAGCAGTACTTC	CASSPGDWVYEQYF	few	TRBV11-1	TRBJ2-7	-
TGTGCCAGCAGCTTTAAGTACGAGCAGTACTTC	CASSFKYEQYF	-	TRBV11-2	TRBJ2-7	-
TGTGCCAGCAGTATCGGACAGGGCAATGGCTACACCTTC	CASSIGQGNGYTF	-	TRBV6-1	TRBJ1-2	TRBD1
TGTGCCAGTAGACCCCGACAGGGGGCGGTAACTGAAGCTTTCTTT	CASRPRQGAVTEAFF	-	TRBV19	TRBJ1-1	TRBD1
TGTGCCAGCAGTGAAGTTTCGGGGCTCACTGAAGCTTTCTTT	CASSEVSGLTEAFF	-	TRBV6-1	TRBJ1-1	-
TGTGCCAGCAGCTCGGACAGGGGGACTGAAGCTTTCTTT	CASSSDRGTEAFF	-	TRBV7-9	TRBJ1-1	TRBD1
TGTGCCAGCAGCGTAGAGGGGGCAGTTATCACAGATACGCAGTATTTT	CASSVEGAVITDTQYF	many	TRBV7-2	TRBJ2-3	TRBD1
TGCGCCAGCAGCCAAGCTCTAGCGGTCTCCTACGAGCAGTACTTC	CASSQALAVSYEQYF	few	TRBV4-1	TRBJ2-7	TRBD2
TGTGCCTGGAGTAGGGGACAGGGGAACTATGGATACACCTTC	CAWSRGQGNYGYTF	-	TRBV30	TRBJ1-2	TRBD1
TGTGCCAGCAGTCCGGGGGACACCCGGGGATATGGTGGCTACACCTTC	CASSPGDTRGYGGYTF	-	TRBV27	TRBJ1-2	-
TGTGCCAGCACTCCGGTCCCACGGCCCTCCCCGGGAGAGCAGTACTTC	CASTPVPRPSPGEQYF	-	TRBV7-9	TRBJ2-7	-
TGTGCCAGCAGCCCTAGCAGGGGGAACACTGAAGCTTTCTTT	CASSPSRGNTEAFF	-	TRBV11-2	TRBJ1-1	-
TGTGCCTGGAGTGGCGGATATGGGGTGGAGACCCAGTACTTC	CAWSGGYGVETQYF	-	TRBV30	TRBJ2-5	-
TGTGCCGCTGGACAGGGCACAGATACGCAGTATTTT	CAAGQGTDTQYF	few	TRBV28	TRBJ2-3	TRBD1
TGTGCCAGCAATCTCTACCCTGAAGCTTTCTTT	CASNLYPEAFF	-	TRBV6-6	TRBJ1-1	-
TGTGCCAGCAGCCACAAGAGGGCTAGCGGAATCAATGAGCAGTTCTTC	CASSHKRASGINEQFF	-	TRBV7-9	TRBJ2-1	TRBD2
TGTGCCAGCTCACCACAACAGAGTATTAACACCGGGGAGCTGTTTTTT	CASSPQQSINTGELFF	few	TRBV18	TRBJ2-2	-
TGTGCCAGCAGAACGGGGGTTGCTGCCGGGGAGCTGTTTTTT	CASRTGVAAGELFF	-	TRBV2	TRBJ2-2	-
TGTGCCAGCAAACTCCGTGGAGAACAAGCCTACGAGCAGTACTTC	CASKLRGEQAYEQYF	-	TRBV2	TRBJ2-7	-
TGTGCCAGCAGCTTAGCGCTAGGGACTAGCGGGAGGATCTACAATGAGCAGTTCTTC	CASSLALGTSGRIYNEQFF	many	TRBV7-9	TRBJ2-1	TRBD2
TGTGCCAGCAGTTTTGGCGGACGGAGGTCCGAGCAGTACTTC	CASSFGGRRSEQYF	-	TRBV27	TRBJ2-7	-
TGTGCCAGCAGCCAGCAGGGTAATTCACCCCTCCACTTT	CASSQQGNSPLHF	-	TRBV14	TRBJ1-6	-
TGTGCCAGCAGTCAAGCGGGAGGGACCTACGAGCAGTACTTC	CASSQAGGTYEQYF	-	TRBV6-5	TRBJ2-7	TRBD2
TGTGCCTGGACTATGGGACACTATAGTGGAAACACCATATATTTT	CAWTMGHYSGNTIYF	few	TRBV30	TRBJ1-3	-
TGTGCCAGCAGCTCAACAGGGGCTAGTTCACCCCTCCACTTT	CASSSTGASSPLHF	-	TRBV7-9	TRBJ1-6	TRBD1
TGCGCCAGCAGCCCAAGAGGGATGAACACTGAAGCTTTCTTT	CASSPRGMNTEAFF	-	TRBV5-1	TRBJ1-1	-
TGTGCCAGCAGTTCCGCAGGGGGCGCTAAGGAGACCCAGTACTTC	CASSSAGGAKETQYF	-	TRBV25-1	TRBJ2-5	TRBD1
TGTGCCAGTAGTATAGATGGAAGGGATAATGAGCAGTTCTTC	CASSIDGRDNEQFF	once	TRBV19	TRBJ2-1	-
TGTGCCAGCAGCCTAGCGGGGGGCCAAGAGACCCAGTACTTC	CASSLAGGQETQYF	-	TRBV28	TRBJ2-5	TRBD2
TGTGCCAGCAGCTTAGTGATGGGGGCGCAAGAGACCCAGTACTTC	CASSLVMGAQETQYF	-	TRBV7-6	TRBJ2-5	-
TGTGCCAGCAGTCCCCAGTACAATGAGCAGTTCTTC	CASSPQYNEQFF	once	TRBV6-6	TRBJ2-1	-
TGCAGCGTTCTAGTTGGGACAAATCAGCCCCAGCATTTT	CSVLVGTNQPQHF	-	TRBV29-1	TRBJ1-5	-
TGTGCCAGCAGCAAAAGCTGGGGGCCCTACGAGCAGTACTTC	CASSKSWGPYEQYF	-	TRBV21-1	TRBJ2-7	-
TGCGCCAGCAGCCAGTCCCCAGCCGGGGGGCCATACAATGAGCAGTTCTTC	CASSQSPAGGPYNEQFF	many	TRBV4-1	TRBJ2-1	-
TGCGCCAGCAGCACCCAGGGGCGAACAACTAATGAAAAACTGTTTTTT	CASSTQGRTTNEKLFF	-	TRBV5-1	TRBJ1-4	-